One sample yielded the 4 T cell receptor beta chains listed below, sequenced in a study of blood T cell repertoires in COVID-19. Assay: immunoSEQ multiplex PCR; the TCRdb copy retains only in-frame clones and omits some. The table lists 350,000 to 500,000 clones, approximately 90% of them singletons. The material sequenced was PBMCs or T cells enriched from blood (not recorded which). The origin of the receptors is a woman aged 18-29 years who had been exposed to COVID-19.

In DNA form, the CDR3 reads TGTGCCAGCAGTGAAGAAAGCGGGGTCTACAATGAGCAGTTCTTC. Translated: CASSEESGVYNEQFF. V is TRBV6-1 and J is TRBJ2-1; 7 bases agree with TRBD2. Trimming removed 1 base from V and 3 bases from J; junction bases left unmatched: 3. This CDR3 has 15 amino acids. Germline assignment: CDR1 MNHNS and CDR2 SASEGT.

J is TRBJ2-2 and V is TRBV7-8; D is unclear. V lost 4 bases to trimming and J lost 7 bases, with 7 bases between them. CDR1 and CDR2 (germline): SGHVS, FQNEAQ. The CDR3 length is 12 residues. This chain's CDR3 is CASSSSVGELFF. The CDR3 DNA is TGTGCCAGCAGCTCCAGCGTCGGGGAGCTGTTTTTT. The full variable domain, its missing parts supplied by reference TRBV7-8 and TRBJ2-2, is GAGVSQSPRYKVAKRGQDVALRCDPISGHVSLFWYQQALGQGPEFLTYFQNEAQLDKSGLPSDRFFAERPEGSVSTLKIQRTQQEDSAVYLCASSSSVGELFFGEGSRLTVL.

CDR3 sequence: CASSPDRAKNIQYF. The CDR3 nucleotides read TGTGCCAGCAGTCCTGACAGGGCCAAAAACATTCAGTACTTC. The chain carries TRBV6-5 and TRBJ2-4; maybe TRBD1 (6 bases). Trimming shortened V by 5 bases and J by 1 base, and 9 bases separated the two germline ends. The CDR3 runs 14 residues. Germline CDR1 reads MNHEY; CDR2 reads SVGAGI.

This clone is a singleton in its sample. V and J are TRBV4-2 and TRBJ2-1; TRBD2 matches at 10 bases. The J segment lost 9 bases and the V segment lost 4 bases, leaving 9 bases of the junction unmatched. The CDR3 sequence is 15 residues long. The germline V gene encodes CDR1 LGHNA and CDR2 YNFKEQ. The CDR3 DNA sequence: TGTGCCAGCAGCCCACTAGCGGGACAAATAGGTGAGCAGTTCTTC. This translates into CASSPLAGQIGEQFF.